Detailed here is one T cell receptor beta chain. What it binds is unknown. TCRdb's table, derived via immunoSEQ multiplex PCR, lists solely in-frame clones and lacks some. The sample contains roughly 49,000 clones, roughly four fifths of which appear only once. This sample is drawn from a study of OX40 agonist ivuxolimab in advanced cancers. Germline V gene lookup returns CDR1 SGDLS and CDR2 YYNGEE. The CDR3 runs 17 residues. The V gene lost 1 base and the J gene lost 4 bases, with 18 bases spanning the gap. Study-wide results and caveats: Antigens targeted by the expanded peripheral T cells were not determined. There was clonal expansion of CD4+ and CD8+ blood T cells by week 6 at 0.1 to 3.0 mg/kg.

The sample here was CD4+ or CD8+ T cells sorted from blood, taken in a trial of the OX40 agonist ivuxolimab. This sequence joins TRBV9 and TRBJ1-3; D gene uncertain. The receptor was derived from an adult with an advanced solid tumor such as melanoma, head and neck, liver or kidney cancer. CDR3 in amino acids: CASSVSGNRGFGNTIYF. The CDR3 nucleotides are TGTGCCAGCAGCGTATCAGGTAACCGCGGTTTCGGAAACACCATATATTTT.